Each of the 7 T cell receptor beta chains below was sequenced from the same sample in a study of blood T cell repertoires in COVID-19. This table comes from immunoSEQ multiplex PCR, and its TCRdb copy is limited to in-frame clones, with some not included. The table shows about 210,000 clones, with about 91% occurring only once. Material for sequencing was peripheral blood. These receptors originate from a man aged 18 to 29 with active or convalescent COVID-19.

This chain joins TRBV29-1 and TRBJ2-3; 8 bases are shared with TRBD1. The CDR3 sequence is 14 residues long. Trimming removed 3 bases from V and 3 bases from J; junction bases left unmatched: 5. Germline V gene lookup returns CDR1 SQVTM and CDR2 ANQGSEA. The CDR3 region is CSVDRRTGTDTQYF. CDR3 DNA sequence: TGCAGCGTTGATAGACGGACAGGGACAGATACGCAGTATTTT.

The rearrangement uses TRBV5-4 and TRBJ1-2; 7 bases align to TRBD1. The CDR3 runs to 14 residues. J lost 8 bases, V lost 0 bases, and 7 bases had no gene match. The germline V gene has CDR1 SGHNT and CDR2 YYREEE (reference sequence). CDR3 amino acids: CASSLDLGGQGYTF. DNA for the CDR3: TGTGCCAGCAGCTTGGATTTAGGGGGCCAAGGCTACACCTTC.

This clone occurred a few times. The J gene is TRBJ1-5, the V gene TRBV4-3, with 7 bases fitting TRBD1. V shed 0 bases, J shed 8 bases, and the junction held 7 bases outside the gene matches. Germline assignment: CDR1 LGHNA and CDR2 YSLEER. This CDR3 contains 15 residues. DNA of the CDR3: TGCGCCAGCAGCCAAGATTTAACAGGGGTTAAGCCCCAGCATTTT. Its protein product is CASSQDLTGVKPQHF.

Only a few counts were recorded for this clone. This rearrangement joins TRBV7-9 to TRBJ1-1, with D hard to call. This CDR3 has 13 amino acids. From germline, CDR1 is SEHNR and CDR2 FQNEAQ (reference sequence). Between the trimmed V and J ends, which lost 1 base and 8 bases, there was a span of 11 bases. The CDR3 reads CASSLDSAEEAFF. The CDR3 bases are TGTGCCAGCAGCTTAGATAGTGCCGAGGAAGCTTTCTTT.

V and J are TRBV9 and TRBJ2-3, with 12 bases identical to TRBD2. Germline values: CDR1 SGDLS, CDR2 YYNGEE. This CDR3 comprises 22 residues. The J segment lost 4 bases and the V segment lost 4 bases, leaving 25 bases of the junction unmatched. In DNA form, the CDR3 reads TGTGCCAGCAGCCCCCGTGCCAGAAAGAGGACTAGCGGGACAACCAGCCCAGATACGCAGTATTTT. Translated: CASSPRARKRTSGTTSPDTQYF.

This sequence joins TRBV3-1 (or the pseudogene TRBV3-2) and TRBJ2-7; 7 nucleotides line up with TRBD1. Germline trimming cut 4 bases from V and 3 bases from J; bases unmatched to any gene: 6. Germline V CDR1 and CDR2: LGHDT, YNNKEL (reference sequence). CDR3 length: 14 amino acids. The chain's CDR3 is CASSLGGSHYEQYF. The CDR3 DNA sequence: TGTGCCAGCAGCCTAGGGGGCAGCCACTACGAGCAGTACTTC.

The count of this clone is one. Here the CDR3 DNA reads TGTGCCAGCAGCGAGTGGACTAGCGGGAAAGAGACCCAGTACTTC. This encodes CASSEWTSGKETQYF. The genes are TRBV7-9 and TRBJ2-5; 12 bases match TRBD2. Germline-derived CDR1 and CDR2 are SEHNR and FQNEAQ (reference sequence). Trimming cost V 5 bases and J 3 bases; bases outside gene matches: 4. CDR3 length: 15 residues.